This T cell receptor (beta chain) was recovered during a study of OX40 agonist ivuxolimab in advanced cancers. Regarding the study in general: Ivuxolimab was an agonistic, fully human IgG2 monoclonal antibody directed against OX40 (CD134), a costimulatory receptor. Intravenous ivuxolimab was administered to patients every 2 weeks at six dose levels: 0.01, 0.1, 0.3, 1.5, 3 and 10 mg/kg. Among the 50 to 55 dose-escalation patients, approximately 20 had hepatocellular carcinoma, around 15 melanoma, 9 renal cell carcinoma and 9 head and neck cancer. In the dose-escalation cohort, approximately 82% of patients were male, and the mean age was around 60 years, with a range of about 20 to 90. Patients were allowed to have had prior anti-PD-1, anti-PD-L1 or anti-CTLA-4 therapy, and around 40% of the dose-escalation patients had previously received checkpoint inhibitors. Three dose-escalation patients achieved partial responses, one with hepatocellular carcinoma and two with cutaneous melanoma. The purpose of peripheral TCRbeta sequencing was to test whether ivuxolimab changed TCR sequence diversity and led to clonal T-cell expansion. The paper describes the monotherapy dose-escalation part (N of about 50 patients) of the phase I trial of ivuxolimab. Paper-wide results and their limitations: After ivuxolimab, CD8+ T cells had more expanded clones than CD4+ T cells on average. In the 0.1-3.0 mg/kg groups, partial responders were among the patients with the lowest normalized peripheral clonal expansion, particularly in CD8+ T cells. Low levels of normalized T-cell clonal expansion were also seen in some nonresponding patients. Which antigens the clonally expanded peripheral T cells were specific for was not determined. At doses of 0.1 to 3.0 mg/kg, clonal expansion of both CD4+ and CD8+ blood T cells was observed from baseline to week 6.

There are 13 amino acids in the CDR3, from cysteine to phenylalanine inclusive. Of all the DNA, just the CDR3 is kept, 39 bases in frame from base 1. V is shortened by 5 bases, J by 7 bases, and the region joining them spans 15 bases. Via the germline V gene, CDR1 is SGHAT and CDR2 FQNNGV. Regarding this clone: Which antigen it targets is not known. No per-base quality is available; no much larger clone lies one base away.

Patients with a history of autoimmune disease or receiving systemic immunosuppression were excluded from the trial. Peripheral blood for TCR sequencing was drawn from every dose cohort at baseline, at cycle 4 day 1 and at cycle 7 day 1. The samples were taken from a phase I, first-in-human, multicenter, open-label dose-escalation trial of ivuxolimab. The trial enrolled adults with locally advanced or metastatic head and neck squamous cell, hepatocellular, melanoma or renal cell carcinoma. CD4+ and CD8+ T cells were sorted separately from peripheral blood before TCR sequencing. For sequencing of the TCRbeta CDR3 region, genomic DNA was extracted from the sorted cells. The immunoSEQ Assay was used for sequencing of TCRbeta CDR3 regions. TCRdb holds this immuneACCESS table with in-frame rearrangements only. Some clones are missing; in checked studies, unresolved V genes explain under half, and the rest has no known cause. Here the sample has 7,900 or so clones; nearly 75% occur a single time. The top ten hold more than 20% of the sample.

The TCR comes from an adult with an advanced solid tumor such as melanoma, head and neck, liver or kidney cancer. Sequences were derived from CD4+ or CD8+ T cells sorted from blood, sampled in a trial of the OX40 agonist ivuxolimab. Recombination connected TRBV11-2 to TRBJ2-7; the D gene is possibly TRBD2, with 6 bases matching. CDR3 loop: CASSTHSGVEQYF. Here is the DNA: TGTGCCAGCAGCACTCACTCGGGGGTAGAGCAGTACTTC.